This TCR beta chain was documented in a study of shared clonotypes between healthy human individuals. With regard to this clone: The antigen is not known.

Germline-derived CDR1 and CDR2 are MNHEY and SMNVEV (reference sequence). The CDR3 is 13 amino acids. With 4 bases clipped from V and 4 bases from J, the junction kept 0 bases outside the gene matches. Sequencing was performed with immunoSEQ multiplex PCR; in TCRdb, only in-frame clones are kept and a portion is missing. The table records approximately 2.1 million clones, more than 80% of them present only once. Findings and limits, study-wide: Non-shared clonotypes had lower generation probabilities than clonotypes shared by all four sorted-subset donors.

The receptor was derived from a man aged 18 to 30 in good health. Some clones in this sample may be carry-over from other donors' samples. The genes are TRBV27 and TRBJ2-7, with 11 nucleotides matching TRBD1. Sequences were obtained from naive CD4+ T cells from PBMCs. The subset was: CD45RA+ positively selected. The CDR3 loop is CASSWDRGYEQYF. The CDR3 region has the DNA TGTGCCAGCAGTTGGGACAGGGGGTACGAGCAGTACTTC.